The rows below give T cell receptor beta chains drawn from one sample of a study of CD8 T cell repertoires and HIV-1 epitope variants. No cognate antigen is known for these TCRs. Sequenced by immunoSEQ multiplex PCR; TCRdb stores in-frame clones only, minus some. The sample yields around 5,300 clones, approximately 70% seen once. Sequenced input: cultured CD8+ T cells derived from PBMCs. The receptors shown here come from a male donor with HIV. Both conserved end residues are part of each CDR3. A D gene is named only where the DNA matches it firmly. Size is stated for part of the rows, as once, few or many counts, or as a class when the clone is expanded.

J,D,V,size,DNA,CDR3
TRBJ1-1,TRBD1,TRBV6-5,NA,TGTGCCAGCAGTTTCCGGGACAGGGGTTTGTACACTGAAGCTTTCTTT,CASSFRDRGLYTEAFF
TRBJ1-2,NA,TRBV28,few,TGTGCCAGCAGTCCATCGGGGCCTAACTATGGCTACACCTTC,CASSPSGPNYGYTF
TRBJ1-1,NA,TRBV27,NA,TGTGCCAGCAGTTTTAGTTTCTCGGGCACTGAAGCTTTCTTT,CASSFSFSGTEAFF
TRBJ2-2,NA,TRBV13,once,TGTGCCAGCAGCTTACGGGGAGGCGGGGAGCTGTTTTTT,CASSLRGGGELFF
TRBJ2-2,TRBD2,TRBV6-4,once,TGTGCCAGCAGTGACTCGGGACTAGCGGGTTCCGGGGAGCTGTTTTTT,CASSDSGLAGSGELFF
TRBJ2-2,NA,TRBV4-2,NA,TGTGCCAGCAGCCAATACCCCGGACAGAAGAACACCGGGGAGCTGTTTTTT,CASSQYPGQKNTGELFF
TRBJ2-3,NA,TRBV7-6,NA,TGTGCCAGCAGCTTAGCGGGGGCGACAGATACGCAGTATTTT,CASSLAGATDTQYF
TRBJ2-7,NA,TRBV10-2,NA,TGCGCCAGCGCCCCAGGCAGCCTTTGGGACGAGCAGTACTTC,CASAPGSLWDEQYF
TRBJ2-1,NA,TRBV27,NA,TGTGCCAGCAGACCAACTGGCTACAATGAGCAGTTCTTC,CASRPTGYNEQFF
TRBJ2-7,TRBD1,TRBV5-6,NA,TGTGCCAGCAGCTTGGAGACAGGGGCAACCTACGAGCAGTACTTC,CASSLETGATYEQYF
TRBJ2-1,NA,TRBV6-5,NA,TGTGCCACCGCCATCGGGGCTTACAATGAGCAGTTCTTC,CATAIGAYNEQFF
TRBJ2-2,NA,TRBV25-1,few,TGTGCCAGCAGTGAAGTGGGACTGCAGAACACCGGGGAGCTGTTTTTT,CASSEVGLQNTGELFF
TRBJ2-7,NA,TRBV28,few,TGTGCCAGCAGTTTGAGCCAGGGTTACGAGCAGTACTTC,CASSLSQGYEQYF
TRBJ1-1,TRBD1,TRBV5-5,NA,TGTGCCAGCAGCTTGAGGGGGACAGGAGAAGAAGCTTTCTTT,CASSLRGTGEEAFF
TRBJ2-7,NA,TRBV28,NA,TGTGTCAGCAGTTTTTATAGGGGCGGCTACGAGCAGTACTTC,CVSSFYRGGYEQYF
TRBJ2-7,NA,TRBV2,NA,TGTGCCAGCAGTGACTACGGACAGCGCGACGAGCAGTACTTC,CASSDYGQRDEQYF
TRBJ1-5,TRBD1,TRBV28,NA,TGTGCCAGCAGCTCCCGGACAGGGGGACAGCCCCAGCATTTT,CASSSRTGGQPQHF
TRBJ2-2,TRBD2,TRBV4-2,few,TGTGCCAGCAGCCAATCCCCTATCGGGGGGGCCAACACCGGGGAGCTGTTTTTT,CASSQSPIGGANTGELFF
TRBJ2-3,TRBD1,TRBV6-1,NA,TGTGCCAGCAGTGCCTTCGACAGGGCCGACCAGGGGCCTTTCACAGATACGCAGTATTTT,CASSAFDRADQGPFTDTQYF
TRBJ1-1,NA,TRBV28,once,TGTGCCAGCAGTTTATTTGGCAGGGAGAACACTGAAGCTTTCTTT,CASSLFGRENTEAFF
TRBJ2-3,NA,TRBV6-4,once,TGTGCCAGCAGTAAGGGCGGTACCGCAGATACGCAGTATTTT,CASSKGGTADTQYF
TRBJ1-1,NA,TRBV27,NA,TGTGCCAGCATCCGAGGGGGGGGCACTGAAGCTTTCTTT,CASIRGGGTEAFF
TRBJ1-2,TRBD1,TRBV5-1,few,TGCGCCAGCAGCCCGGGACAGGGAGGTTTTGGTGGCTACACCTTC,CASSPGQGGFGGYTF
TRBJ2-4,TRBD2,TRBV7-8,NA,TGTGCCAGCAGCTTAGAGCCTAGCGGGAGAGGGAACATTCAGTACTTC,CASSLEPSGRGNIQYF
TRBJ2-2,NA,TRBV19,NA,TGTGCCAGTGGGTGGGGCCCCGGGGAGCTGTTTTTT,CASGWGPGELFF
TRBJ2-5,NA,TRBV4-1,few,TGCGCCAGCAGCCAGTTAGACAGCGTCCAAGAGACCCAGTACTTC,CASSQLDSVQETQYF
TRBJ2-7,TRBD1,TRBV4-2,NA,TGTGCCAGCAGCCACAGAAGGGGACAGGGTTTCTACGAGCAGTACTTC,CASSHRRGQGFYEQYF
TRBJ2-1,TRBD1,TRBV4-1,NA,TGCGCCAGCAGCCACGGGACAGGGGACAATGAGCAGTTCTTC,CASSHGTGDNEQFF
TRBJ1-5,NA,TRBV2,NA,TGTGCCAGCAGTGGAATACAGGGAGATCAGCCCCAGCATTTT,CASSGIQGDQPQHF
TRBJ1-1,NA,TRBV29-1,NA,TGCAGCGTTGTCAGTGAAAACACTGAAGCTTTCTTT,CSVVSENTEAFF
TRBJ2-2,NA,TRBV4-3,NA,TGCGCCAGCAGCAACCCGAACACCGGGGAGCTGTTTTTT,CASSNPNTGELFF
TRBJ2-5,NA,TRBV7-2,NA,TGTGCCAGCAGCTTAGATCTGACTGGGAGCGCAGAGACCCAGTACTTC,CASSLDLTGSAETQYF
TRBJ2-5,NA,TRBV2,NA,TGTGCCAGCAGTGATCCTTCTCGGGGGCCCAACCAAGAGACCCAGTACTTC,CASSDPSRGPNQETQYF
TRBJ1-1,TRBD1,TRBV5-4,NA,TGTGCCAGCAGTTTAGGACAGGGGGCCGGTGAAGCTTTCTTT,CASSLGQGAGEAFF
TRBJ1-4,NA,TRBV4-1,NA,TGCGCCAGCAGCCAAGCGGACTGGGGGGGGTCCGATGAAAAACTGTTTTTT,CASSQADWGGSDEKLFF
TRBJ1-6,NA,TRBV30,NA,TGTGCGCTGGAAGAGAAGGGTAGTTTTTCACCCCTCCACTTT,CALEEKGSFSPLHF
TRBJ2-7,NA,TRBV28,NA,TGTGCCAGCAGTTCATCAGGGACCCGGTACGAGCAGTACTTC,CASSSSGTRYEQYF